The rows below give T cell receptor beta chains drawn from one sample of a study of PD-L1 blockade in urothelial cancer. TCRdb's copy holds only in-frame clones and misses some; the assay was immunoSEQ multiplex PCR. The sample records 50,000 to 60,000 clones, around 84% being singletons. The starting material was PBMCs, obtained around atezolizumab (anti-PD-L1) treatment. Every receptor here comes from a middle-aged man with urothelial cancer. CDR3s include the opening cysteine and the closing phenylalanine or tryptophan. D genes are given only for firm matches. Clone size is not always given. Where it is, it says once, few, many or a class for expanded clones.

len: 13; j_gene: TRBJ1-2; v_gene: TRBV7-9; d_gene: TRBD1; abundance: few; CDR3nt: TGTGCCAGCAGCGAGGGGGCGGGCTATGGCTACACCTTC; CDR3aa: CASSEGAGYGYTF
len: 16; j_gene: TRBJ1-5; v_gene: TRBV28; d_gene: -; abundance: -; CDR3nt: TGTGCCAGCAGTTTGCGAGGGGGAGGGGGCAATCAGCCCCAGCATTTT; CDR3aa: CASSLRGGGGNQPQHF
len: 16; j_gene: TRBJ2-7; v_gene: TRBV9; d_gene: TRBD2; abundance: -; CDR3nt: TGTGCCAGCAGCGTAAGTGGACTAGCCGTCGCCTACGAGCAGTACTTC; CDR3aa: CASSVSGLAVAYEQYF
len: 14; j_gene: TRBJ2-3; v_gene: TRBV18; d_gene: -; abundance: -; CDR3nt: TGTGCCAGCTCCGAATTTGGCGCAAGTGGGCCGCAGTATTTT; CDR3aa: CASSEFGASGPQYF
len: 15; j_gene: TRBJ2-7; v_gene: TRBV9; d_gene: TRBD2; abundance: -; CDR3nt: TGTGCCAGCAGCGTAGCGTGGGGCGGGAGTTACGAGCAGTACTTC; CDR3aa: CASSVAWGGSYEQYF
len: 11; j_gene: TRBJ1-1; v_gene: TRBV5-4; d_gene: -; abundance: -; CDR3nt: TGTGCCAGCAGCCCTAGGTATGGGGCTTTCTTT; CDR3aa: CASSPRYGAFF
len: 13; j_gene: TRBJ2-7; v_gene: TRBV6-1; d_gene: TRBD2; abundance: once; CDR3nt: TGTGCCAGCAGCGTAGCGGGCAACTACGAGCAGTACTTC; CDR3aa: CASSVAGNYEQYF
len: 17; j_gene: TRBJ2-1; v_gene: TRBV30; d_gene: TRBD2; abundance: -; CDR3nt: TGTGCCTGGGGGGGTCTAGCGGGAGGGAGGTCCTACAATGAGCAGTTCTTC; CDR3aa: CAWGGLAGGRSYNEQFF
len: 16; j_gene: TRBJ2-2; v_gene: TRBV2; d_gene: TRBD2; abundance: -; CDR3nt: TGTGCCAGCAGTGGGTTAGCGGGAGGGCGCGGCGGGGAGCTGTTTTTT; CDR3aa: CASSGLAGGRGGELFF
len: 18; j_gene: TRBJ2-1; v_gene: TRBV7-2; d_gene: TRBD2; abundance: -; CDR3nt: TGTGCCAGCAGCCCCCCCCTCCGACTAGCGGGAGACCACAATGAGCAGTTCTTC; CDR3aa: CASSPPLRLAGDHNEQFF
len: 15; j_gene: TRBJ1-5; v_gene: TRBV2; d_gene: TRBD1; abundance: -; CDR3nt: TGTGCCAGCAGTTCTACGGGACAGGGATATCAGCCCCAGCATTTT; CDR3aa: CASSSTGQGYQPQHF
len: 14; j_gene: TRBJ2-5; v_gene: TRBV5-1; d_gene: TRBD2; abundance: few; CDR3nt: TGCGCCAGCAGCTCGGGACTAGCGGGAGAGACCCAGTACTTC; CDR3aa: CASSSGLAGETQYF
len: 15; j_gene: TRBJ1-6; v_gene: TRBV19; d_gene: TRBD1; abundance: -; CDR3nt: TGTGCCAGTAGTATCGGGGACAGGGTAAATTCACCCCTCCACTTT; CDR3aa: CASSIGDRVNSPLHF
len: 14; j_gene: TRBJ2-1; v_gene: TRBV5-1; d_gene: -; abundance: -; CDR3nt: TGCGCCAGCAGCCTCCTGGGGGGTGTGGATGAGCAGTTCTTC; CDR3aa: CASSLLGGVDEQFF
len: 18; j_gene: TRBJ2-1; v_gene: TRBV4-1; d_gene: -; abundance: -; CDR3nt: TGCGCCAGCAGCCAAGACGGTGGAACGGGTATTTCCTACAATGAGCAGTTCTTC; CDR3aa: CASSQDGGTGISYNEQFF
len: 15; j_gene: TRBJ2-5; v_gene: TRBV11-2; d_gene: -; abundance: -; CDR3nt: TGTGCCAGCAGCCCGAGAGGGCTACGCCAAGAGACCCAGTACTTC; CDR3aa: CASSPRGLRQETQYF
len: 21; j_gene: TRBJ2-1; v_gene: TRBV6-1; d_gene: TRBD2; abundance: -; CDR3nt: TGTGCCAGCAGTGAAGGCCGGACTAGCGGGAGTTCCCGGATCTCCTACAATGAGCAGTTCTTC; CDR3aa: CASSEGRTSGSSRISYNEQFF
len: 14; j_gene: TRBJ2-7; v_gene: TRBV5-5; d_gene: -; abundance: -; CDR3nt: TGTGCCAGCAGCCTCCGGGACACAGCCTACGAGCAGTACTTC; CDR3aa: CASSLRDTAYEQYF
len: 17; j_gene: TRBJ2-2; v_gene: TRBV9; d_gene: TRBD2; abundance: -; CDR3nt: TGTGCCAGCAGCATGGGACTAGCGGGAGGGAACACCGGGGAGCTGTTTTTT; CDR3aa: CASSMGLAGGNTGELFF
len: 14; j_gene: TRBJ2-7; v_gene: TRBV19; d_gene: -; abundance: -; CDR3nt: TGTGCCAGTAGTAGTGGTGCGAAAACCTACGAGCAGTACTTC; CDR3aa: CASSSGAKTYEQYF
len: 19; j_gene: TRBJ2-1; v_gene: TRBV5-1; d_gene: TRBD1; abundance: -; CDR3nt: TGCGCCAGCAGCTTGGACAGGGGGCGCGCTTTAACCCCCTACAATGAGCAGTTCTTC; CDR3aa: CASSLDRGRALTPYNEQFF
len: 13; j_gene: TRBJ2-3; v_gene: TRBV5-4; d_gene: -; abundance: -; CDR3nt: TGTGCCAGCAGCTTGACCGGAGGAGATACGCAGTATTTT; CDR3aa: CASSLTGGDTQYF
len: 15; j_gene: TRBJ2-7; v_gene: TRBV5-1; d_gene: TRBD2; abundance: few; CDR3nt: TGCGCCAGCAGCCGGACTCTAGCGGGAGCTTACGAGCAGTACTTC; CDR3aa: CASSRTLAGAYEQYF
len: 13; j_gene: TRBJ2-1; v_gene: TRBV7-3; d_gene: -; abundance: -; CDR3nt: TGTGCCAGCAGCTTAGGTCGACAGCATGAGCAGTTCTTC; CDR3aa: CASSLGRQHEQFF
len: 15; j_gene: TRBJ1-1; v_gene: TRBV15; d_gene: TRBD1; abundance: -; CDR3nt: TGTGCCACCAGCAGAGGGGGGACAGGTAACACTGAAGCTTTCTTT; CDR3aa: CATSRGGTGNTEAFF
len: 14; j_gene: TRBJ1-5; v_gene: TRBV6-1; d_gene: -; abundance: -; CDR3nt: TGTGCCAGCAGGAAAACGGGAATTGATCAGCCCCAGCATTTT; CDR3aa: CASRKTGIDQPQHF
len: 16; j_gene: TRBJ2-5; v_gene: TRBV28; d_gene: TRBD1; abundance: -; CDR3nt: TGTGCCAGCAGCACGGGGACAGGGGCCTACCAAGAGACCCAGTACTTC; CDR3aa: CASSTGTGAYQETQYF
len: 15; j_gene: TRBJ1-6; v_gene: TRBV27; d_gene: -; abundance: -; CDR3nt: TGTGCCAGCAGTTCAAGGGGACAACTGGAATCACCCCTCCACTTT; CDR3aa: CASSSRGQLESPLHF
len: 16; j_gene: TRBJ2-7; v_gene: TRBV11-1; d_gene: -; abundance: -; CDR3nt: TGTGCCAGCAGCTTACTAGGGAGTCATGATTTTTACGAGCAGTACTTC; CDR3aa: CASSLLGSHDFYEQYF
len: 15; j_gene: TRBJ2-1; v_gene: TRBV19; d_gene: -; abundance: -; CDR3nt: TGTGCCAGTAGATCAGCGGGTGCCCAGGAAGGTGAGCAGTTCTTC; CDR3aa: CASRSAGAQEGEQFF
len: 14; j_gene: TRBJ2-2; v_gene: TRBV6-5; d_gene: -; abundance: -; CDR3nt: TGTGCCTCAACTCGCGCGGCAAACACCGGGGAGCTGTTTTTT; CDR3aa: CASTRAANTGELFF
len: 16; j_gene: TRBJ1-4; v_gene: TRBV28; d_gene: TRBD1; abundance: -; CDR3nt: TGTGCCAGCAGTTCCGAAGCCGGGACAGGGTTTAAAAAACTGTTTTTT; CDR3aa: CASSSEAGTGFKKLFF
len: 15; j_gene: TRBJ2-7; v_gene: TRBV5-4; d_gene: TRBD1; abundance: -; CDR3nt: TGTGCCAGCAGCTCCTACGGGACAGGGGGTTACGAGCAGTACTTC; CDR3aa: CASSSYGTGGYEQYF
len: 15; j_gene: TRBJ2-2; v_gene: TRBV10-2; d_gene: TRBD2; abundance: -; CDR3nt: TGCGCCAGCAGTCTAGCGGGAGGGTCGGGCGGGGAGCTGTTTTTT; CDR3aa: CASSLAGGSGGELFF
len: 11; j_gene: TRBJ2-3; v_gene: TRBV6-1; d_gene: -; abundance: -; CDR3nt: TGTGCCAGCAGGATAGCAGATACGCAGTATTTT; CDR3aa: CASRIADTQYF
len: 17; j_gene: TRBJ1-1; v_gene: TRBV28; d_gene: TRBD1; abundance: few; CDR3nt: TGTGCCAGCAGTTTTGACAGGGGTCGACTAATGAACACTGAAGCTTTCTTT; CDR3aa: CASSFDRGRLMNTEAFF
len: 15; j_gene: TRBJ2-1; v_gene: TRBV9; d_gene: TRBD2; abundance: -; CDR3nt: TGTGCCAGCAGCGTAGCTACAAGCGGGAGCAATGAGCAGTTCTTC; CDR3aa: CASSVATSGSNEQFF
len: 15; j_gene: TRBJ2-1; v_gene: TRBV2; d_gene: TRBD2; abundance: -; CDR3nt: TGTGCCAGCAGTGAAGGACTAGCCGACTACAATGAGCAGTTCTTC; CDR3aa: CASSEGLADYNEQFF
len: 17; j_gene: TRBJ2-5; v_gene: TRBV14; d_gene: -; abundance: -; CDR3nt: TGTGCCAGCAGCCAAGAACGGTTTGTACCTACGGGAGAGACCCAGTACTTC; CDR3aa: CASSQERFVPTGETQYF
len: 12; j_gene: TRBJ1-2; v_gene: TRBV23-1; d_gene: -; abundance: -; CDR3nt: TGCGCCAGCGCGGTAAACAACTATGGCTACACCTTC; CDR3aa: CASAVNNYGYTF
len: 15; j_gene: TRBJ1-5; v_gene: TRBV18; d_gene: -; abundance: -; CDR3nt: TGTGCCAGCTCACCCCGGGGATTTAGCAATCAGCCCCAGCATTTT; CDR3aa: CASSPRGFSNQPQHF
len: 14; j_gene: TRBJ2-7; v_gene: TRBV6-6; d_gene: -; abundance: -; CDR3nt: TGTGCCAGCAGTCCCCGTCACGGAGGGAACGAGCAGTACTTC; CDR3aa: CASSPRHGGNEQYF
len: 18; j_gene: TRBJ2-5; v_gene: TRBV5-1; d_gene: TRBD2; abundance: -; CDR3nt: TGCGCCAGCAGCTTGGAACTAGCGGGAGGGCCGTTCGGAGAGACCCAGTACTTC; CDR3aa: CASSLELAGGPFGETQYF